Sequencing of this T cell receptor (beta chain) was carried out in a study of blood T cell repertoires in COVID-19. Study-level information: Both acute and convalescent COVID-19 samples were obtained from the United States, Italy and Spain. PBMCs, B-cell-depleted T cells, or T cells were the source of the cDNA or gDNA that made up the material.

Germline V lookup: CDR1 LGHDT, CDR2 YNNKEL (reference sequence). J was trimmed by 5 bases and V by 1 base; bases with no gene match: 15. The CDR3 consists of 19 residues. In terms of age and location, participants ranged from roughly 18 to 90 years and lived in about two dozen US areas. Clinical history reported by participants formed the basis on which cohorts were assigned. Clones were read by immunoSEQ multiplex PCR, and TCRdb kept only the in-frame ones, dropping some. The sample consists of 250,000 or so clones, about 87% of them appearing once. The sample consisted of PBMCs or T cells enriched from blood (not recorded which). This chain connects TRBV3-1 (or the pseudogene TRBV3-2) to TRBJ2-7; 12 nucleotides match TRBD1. The source is a woman between 25 and 40 years old with acute COVID-19. CDR3 loop: CASSQGSGTGGTSKDEQYF. CDR3 coding DNA: TGTGCCAGCAGCCAAGGATCTGGGACAGGGGGCACATCTAAGGACGAGCAGTACTTC.